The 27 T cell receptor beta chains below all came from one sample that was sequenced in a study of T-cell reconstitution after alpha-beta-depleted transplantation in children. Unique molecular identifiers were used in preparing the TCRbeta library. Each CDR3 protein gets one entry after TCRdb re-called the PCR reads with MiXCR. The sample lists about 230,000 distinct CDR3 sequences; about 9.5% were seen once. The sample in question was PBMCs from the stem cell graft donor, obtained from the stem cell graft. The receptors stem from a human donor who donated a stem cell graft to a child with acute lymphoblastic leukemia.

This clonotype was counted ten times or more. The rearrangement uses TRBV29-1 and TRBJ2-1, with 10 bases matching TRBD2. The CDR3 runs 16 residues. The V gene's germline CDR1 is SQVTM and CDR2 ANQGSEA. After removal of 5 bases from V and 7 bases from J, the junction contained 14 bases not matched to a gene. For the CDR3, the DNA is TGCAGCGTTCCCAGACCGAGCGGGGGGGCAGGGAATGAGCAGTTCTTC. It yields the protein CSVPRPSGGAGNEQFF.

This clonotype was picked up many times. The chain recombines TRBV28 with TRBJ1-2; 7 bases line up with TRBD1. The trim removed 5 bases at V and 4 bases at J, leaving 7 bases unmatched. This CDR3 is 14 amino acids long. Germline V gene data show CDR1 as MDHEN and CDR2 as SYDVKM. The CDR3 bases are TGTGCCAGCAGTCACGAGGACAGGCGCTATGGCTACACCTTC. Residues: CASSHEDRRYGYTF.

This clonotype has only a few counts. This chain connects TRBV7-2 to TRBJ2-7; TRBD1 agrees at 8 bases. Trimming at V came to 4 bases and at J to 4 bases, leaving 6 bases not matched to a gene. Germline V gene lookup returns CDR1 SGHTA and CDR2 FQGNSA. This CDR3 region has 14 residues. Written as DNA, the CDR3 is TGTGCCAGCAGCTCCTCCGGGACAGGTTACGAGCAGTACTTC. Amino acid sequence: CASSSSGTGYEQYF.

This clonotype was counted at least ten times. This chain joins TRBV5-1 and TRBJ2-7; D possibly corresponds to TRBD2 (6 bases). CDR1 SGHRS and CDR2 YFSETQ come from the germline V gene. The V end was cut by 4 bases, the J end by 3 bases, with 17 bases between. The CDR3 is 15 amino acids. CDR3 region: CASSRKQEGFYEQYF. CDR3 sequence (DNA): TGCGCCAGCAGCCGGAAGCAGGAGGGATTCTACGAGCAGTACTTC.

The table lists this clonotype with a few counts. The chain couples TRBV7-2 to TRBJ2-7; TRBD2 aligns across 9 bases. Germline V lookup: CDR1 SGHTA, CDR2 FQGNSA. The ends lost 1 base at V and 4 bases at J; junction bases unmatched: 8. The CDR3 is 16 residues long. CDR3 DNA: TGTGCCAGCAGCTTAGACCCAGCGGGGGGCATATACGAGCAGTACTTC. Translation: CASSLDPAGGIYEQYF.

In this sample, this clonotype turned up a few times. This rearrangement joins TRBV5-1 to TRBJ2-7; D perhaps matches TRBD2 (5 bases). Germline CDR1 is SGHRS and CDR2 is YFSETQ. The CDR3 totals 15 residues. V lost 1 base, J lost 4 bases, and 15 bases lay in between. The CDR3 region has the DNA TGCGCCAGCAGCTTGCGTGTTGACTACAATTACGAGCAGTACTTC. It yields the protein CASSLRVDYNYEQYF.

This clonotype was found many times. The CDR3 protein is CSVQARNYGYTF. The CDR3 nucleotides read TGCAGCGTTCAAGCTCGAAACTATGGCTACACCTTC. The gene calls are TRBV29-1 and TRBJ1-2, with D uncertain. The CDR3 covers 12 residues. Germline CDR1 and CDR2: SQVTM and ANQGSEA. Trimming took off 5 bases at V and 2 bases at J, with 9 bases between the two ends. Full variable domain (outside the CDR3, taken from reference TRBV29-1 and TRBJ1-2): SAVISQKPSRDICQRGTSLTIQCQVDSQVTMMFWYRQQPGQSLTLIATANQGSEATYESGFVIDKFPISRPNLTFSTLTVSNMSPEDSSIYLCSVQARNYGYTFGSGTRLTVV.

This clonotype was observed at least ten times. This CDR3 is CASRPDSTNEKLFF. CDR3 sequence (DNA): TGTGCCAGCAGACCTGACTCAACTAATGAAAAACTGTTTTTT. The V call is TRBV12-3 or TRBV12-4, the J call TRBJ1-4; D gene unclear. Between the trimmed V and J ends, which lost 6 bases and 0 bases, there was a span of 8 bases. There are 14 residues in the CDR3.

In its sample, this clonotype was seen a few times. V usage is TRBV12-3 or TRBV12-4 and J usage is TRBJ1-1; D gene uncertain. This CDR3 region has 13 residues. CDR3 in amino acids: CATIRWGGTEAFF. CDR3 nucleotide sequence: TGTGCTACCATTCGGTGGGGAGGCACTGAAGCTTTCTTT.

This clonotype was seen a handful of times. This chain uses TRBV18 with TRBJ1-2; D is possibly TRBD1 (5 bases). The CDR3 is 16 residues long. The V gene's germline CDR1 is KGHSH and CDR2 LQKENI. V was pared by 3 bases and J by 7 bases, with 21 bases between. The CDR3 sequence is CASSPNSGSPGFGYTF. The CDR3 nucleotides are TGTGCCAGCTCACCTAACTCAGGGAGTCCAGGTTTTGGCTACACCTTC. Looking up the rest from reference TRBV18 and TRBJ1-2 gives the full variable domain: NAGVMQNPRHLVRRRGQEARLRCSPMKGHSHVYWYRQLPEEGLKFMVYLQKENIIDESGMPKERFSAEFPKEGPSILRIQQVVRGDSAAYFCASSPNSGSPGFGYTFGSGTRLTVV.

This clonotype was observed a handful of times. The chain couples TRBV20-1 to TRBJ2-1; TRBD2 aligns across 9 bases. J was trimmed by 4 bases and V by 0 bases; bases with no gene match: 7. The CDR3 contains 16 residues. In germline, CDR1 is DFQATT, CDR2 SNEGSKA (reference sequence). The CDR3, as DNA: TGCAGTGCTAGAGATGATGCGGGGGGGCGGTACAATGAGCAGTTCTTC. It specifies CSARDDAGGRYNEQFF.

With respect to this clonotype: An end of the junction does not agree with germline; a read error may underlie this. The CDR3 DNA sequence: TGTGCCACCAGTCCTCAGGGTTCTCAGCCCCAGCATTTT. Translating gives CATSPQGSQPQHF. The V and J genes are TRBV6-6 and TRBJ1-5; a weak D match, TRBD1 (5 bases). The CDR3 length is 13 residues. Germline V gene sequence: CDR1 MNHNY, CDR2 SVGAGI (reference sequence).

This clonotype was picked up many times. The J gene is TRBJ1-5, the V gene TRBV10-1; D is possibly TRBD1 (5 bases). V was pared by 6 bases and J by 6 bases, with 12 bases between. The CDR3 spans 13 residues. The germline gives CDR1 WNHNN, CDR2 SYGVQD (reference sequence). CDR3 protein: CASSTGTTQPQHF. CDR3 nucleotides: TGCGCCAGCAGCACCGGGACGACTCAGCCCCAGCATTTT.

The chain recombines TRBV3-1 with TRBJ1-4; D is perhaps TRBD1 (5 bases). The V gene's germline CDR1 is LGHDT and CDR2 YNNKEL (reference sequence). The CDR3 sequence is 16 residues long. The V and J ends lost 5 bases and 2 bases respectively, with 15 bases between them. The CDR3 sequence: CASSDQGGITNEKLFF. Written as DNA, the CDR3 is TGTGCCAGCAGCGACCAGGGAGGCATTACTAATGAAAAACTGTTTTTT.

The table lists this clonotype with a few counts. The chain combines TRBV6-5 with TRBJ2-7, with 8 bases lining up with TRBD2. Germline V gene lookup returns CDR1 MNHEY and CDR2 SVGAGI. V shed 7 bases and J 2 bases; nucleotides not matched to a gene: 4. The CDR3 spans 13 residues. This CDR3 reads CASTGGHAYEQYF. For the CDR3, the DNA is TGTGCCAGCACGGGGGGGCATGCCTACGAGCAGTACTTC.

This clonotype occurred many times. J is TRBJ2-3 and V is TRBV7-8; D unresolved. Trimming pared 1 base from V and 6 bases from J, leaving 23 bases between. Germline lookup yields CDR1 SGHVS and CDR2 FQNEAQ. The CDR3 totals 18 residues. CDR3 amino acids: CASSLDSLAREIGDTQYF. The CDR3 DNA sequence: TGTGCCAGCAGCTTAGATTCTTTGGCCCGCGAGATCGGGGATACGCAGTATTTT.

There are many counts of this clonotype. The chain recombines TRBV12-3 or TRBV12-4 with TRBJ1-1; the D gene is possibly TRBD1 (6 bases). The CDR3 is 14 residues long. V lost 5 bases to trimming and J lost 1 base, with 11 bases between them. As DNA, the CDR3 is TGTGCCAGCAGTCAGACAGGCCCGAACACTGAAGCTTTCTTT. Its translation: CASSQTGPNTEAFF.

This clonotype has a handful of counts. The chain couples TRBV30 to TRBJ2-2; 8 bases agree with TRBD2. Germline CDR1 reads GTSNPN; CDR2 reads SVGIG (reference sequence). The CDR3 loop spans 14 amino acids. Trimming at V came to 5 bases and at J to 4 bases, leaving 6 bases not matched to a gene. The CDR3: CAWRGAGGTGELFF. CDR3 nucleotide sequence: TGTGCCTGGCGGGGCGCGGGAGGCACCGGGGAGCTGTTTTTT.

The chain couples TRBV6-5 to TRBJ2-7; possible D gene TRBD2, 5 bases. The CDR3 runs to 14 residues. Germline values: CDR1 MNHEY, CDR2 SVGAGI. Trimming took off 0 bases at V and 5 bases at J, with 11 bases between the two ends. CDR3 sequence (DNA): TGTGCCAGCAGTTACTCGAGAGGGCGCCACGAGCAGTACTTC. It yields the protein CASSYSRGRHEQYF.

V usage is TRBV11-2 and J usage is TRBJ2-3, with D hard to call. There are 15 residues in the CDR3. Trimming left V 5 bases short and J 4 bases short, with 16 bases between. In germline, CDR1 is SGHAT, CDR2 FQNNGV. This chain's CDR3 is CASSTLGLPPDTQYF. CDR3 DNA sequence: TGTGCCAGCAGCACCCTTGGGCTGCCTCCAGATACGCAGTATTTT.

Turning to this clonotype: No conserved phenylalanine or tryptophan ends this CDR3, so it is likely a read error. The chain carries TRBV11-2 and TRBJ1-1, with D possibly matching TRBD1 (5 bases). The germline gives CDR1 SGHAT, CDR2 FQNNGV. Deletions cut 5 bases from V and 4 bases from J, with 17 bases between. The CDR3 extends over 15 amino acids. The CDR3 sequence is CASSPGARRGTEAFC. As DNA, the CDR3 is TGTGCCAGCAGCCCCGGGGCCCGGCGGGGCACTGAAGCTTTCTGT.

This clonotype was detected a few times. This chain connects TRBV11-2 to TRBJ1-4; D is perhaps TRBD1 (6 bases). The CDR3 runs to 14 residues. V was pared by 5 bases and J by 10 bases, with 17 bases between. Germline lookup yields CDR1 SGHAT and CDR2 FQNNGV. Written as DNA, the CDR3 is TGTGCCAGCAGCCCTCGACGGACACAGGGAAAACTGTTTTTT. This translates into CASSPRRTQGKLFF.

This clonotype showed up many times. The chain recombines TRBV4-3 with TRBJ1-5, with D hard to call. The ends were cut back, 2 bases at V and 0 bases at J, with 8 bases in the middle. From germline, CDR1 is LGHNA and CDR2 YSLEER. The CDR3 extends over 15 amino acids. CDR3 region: CASSQSGNSNQPQHF. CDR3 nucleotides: TGCGCCAGCAGCCAATCCGGGAATAGCAATCAGCCCCAGCATTTT.

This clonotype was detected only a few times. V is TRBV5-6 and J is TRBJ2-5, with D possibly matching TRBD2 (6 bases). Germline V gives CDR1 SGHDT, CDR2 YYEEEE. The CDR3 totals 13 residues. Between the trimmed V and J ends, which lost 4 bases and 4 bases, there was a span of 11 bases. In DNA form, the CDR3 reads TGTGCCAGCAGCGCGGGATCTCGAGAGACCCAGTACTTC. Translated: CASSAGSRETQYF.

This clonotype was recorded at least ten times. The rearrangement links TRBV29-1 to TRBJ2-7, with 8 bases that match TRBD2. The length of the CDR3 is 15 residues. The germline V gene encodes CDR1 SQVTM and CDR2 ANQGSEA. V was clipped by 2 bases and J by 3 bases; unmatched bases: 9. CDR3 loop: CSVERRGGTYYEQYF. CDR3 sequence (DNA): TGCAGCGTTGAAAGACGGGGGGGGACTTACTACGAGCAGTACTTC.

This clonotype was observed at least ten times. The CDR3, as DNA: TGCGCCAGCTCCCTGGACGGGCGGGGGGGCAGCACAGATACGCAGTATTTT. It encodes CASSLDGRGGSTDTQYF. This chain uses TRBV5-1 with TRBJ2-3, with TRBD2 matching over 9 bases. Germline loops: CDR1 SGHRS, CDR2 YFSETQ. Germline trimming cut 7 bases from V and 0 bases from J; bases unmatched to any gene: 12. The CDR3 loop spans 17 amino acids.

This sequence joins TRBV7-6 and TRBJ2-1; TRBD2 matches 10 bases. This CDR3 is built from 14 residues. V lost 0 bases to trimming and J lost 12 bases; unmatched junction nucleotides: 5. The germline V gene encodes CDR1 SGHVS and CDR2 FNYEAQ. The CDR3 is CASSLAALAGSQFF. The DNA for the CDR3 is TGTGCCAGCAGCTTAGCCGCACTAGCGGGATCGCAGTTCTTC.